The 20 T cell receptor beta chains below all came from one sample that was sequenced in a study of T cell responses to AZD1222 COVID-19 vaccine. Generated by immunoSEQ multiplex PCR, the TCRdb table keeps only in-frame clones and is missing some. The table has around 110,000 clones, 84% seen once. Sequenced material: peripheral blood, taken on day 0 of AZD1222 vaccination. The receptors shown here come from an adult in good health.

V is TRBV5-1 and J is TRBJ2-5, with 14 bases lining up with TRBD2. V shed 4 bases and J 4 bases; nucleotides not matched to a gene: 9. There are 17 residues in the CDR3. Germline V CDR1 and CDR2: SGHRS, YFSETQ. Written as DNA, the CDR3 is TGCGCCAGCAGCCCGTTGCCGACTAGCGGGGGGGGAGAGACCCAGTACTTC. This encodes CASSPLPTSGGGETQYF.

The gene calls are TRBV9 and TRBJ1-2; D not resolved. With 1 base removed from V and 5 bases from J, the gap between germline ends came to 9 bases. Germline CDR1 SGDLS, CDR2 YYNGEE. CDR3 length: 13 residues. For the CDR3, the DNA is TGTGCCAGCAGCGTAAGTTCAGAGTATGGCTACACCTTC. Residues: CASSVSSEYGYTF.

This sequence joins TRBV6-2 or TRBV6-3 and TRBJ1-6; perhaps TRBD1 as D (5 bases). The CDR3 sequence is 13 residues long. Germline assignment: CDR1 MNHEY and CDR2 SVGEGT. The V end was cut by 4 bases, the J end by 10 bases, with 11 bases between. DNA for the CDR3: TGTGCCAGCAGTTCCAGGGTCGGCTCACCCCTCCACTTT. It codes for CASSSRVGSPLHF.

The rearrangement links TRBV27 to TRBJ1-6; TRBD1 matches 8 bases. The V gene end was trimmed by 5 bases and the J gene end by 5 bases; junction bases not matched to a gene: 5. The V gene's germline CDR1 is MNHEY and CDR2 SMNVEV (reference sequence). This CDR3 has 15 residues. The CDR3 reads CASSPRTGNNSPLHF. The CDR3, as DNA: TGTGCCAGCAGTCCTCGGACAGGGAATAATTCACCCCTCCACTTT.

This sequence joins TRBV18 and TRBJ2-7, with TRBD1 matching 7 bases. CDR1 and CDR2 from the germline V gene are KGHSH and LQKENI. The CDR3 loop spans 13 amino acids. V dropped 5 bases and J dropped 6; count of bases not matched to a gene: 7. The CDR3 DNA sequence: TGTGCCAGCTCAGCGGACAGGTTGGGCGAGCAGTACTTC. This codes for CASSADRLGEQYF. The full variable domain, with the rest looked up from reference TRBV18 and TRBJ2-7, is NAGVMQNPRHLVRRRGQEARLRCSPMKGHSHVYWYRQLPEEGLKFMVYLQKENIIDESGMPKERFSAEFPKEGPSILRIQQVVRGDSAAYFCASSADRLGEQYFGPGTRLTVT.

The rearrangement links TRBV27 to TRBJ2-7; D is unresolved. Germline values: CDR1 MNHEY, CDR2 SMNVEV (reference sequence). Trimming cost V 2 bases and J 3 bases, with 8 bases left between them. This CDR3 is 13 amino acids long. Here the CDR3 DNA reads TGTGCCAGCAGTTTAGGGCCAGACTACGAGCAGTACTTC. Protein sequence: CASSLGPDYEQYF.

The CDR3 here is CASSRASGGFSYNEQFF. CDR3 bases: TGTGCCAGCAGTAGGGCTAGCGGAGGGTTTTCCTACAATGAGCAGTTCTTC. The chain has TRBV25-1 and TRBJ2-1, with 7 bases fitting TRBD2. Trimming removed 5 bases from V and 1 base from J; junction bases left unmatched: 11. The CDR3 spans 17 residues. CDR1 and CDR2 from the germline V gene are MGHDK and SYGVNS.

The chain has TRBV20-1 and TRBJ2-5, with D possibly being TRBD1 (6 bases). The CDR3 covers 14 residues. Germline V gene data show CDR1 as DFQATT and CDR2 as SNEGSKA (reference sequence). V shed 3 bases and J shed 1 base, with 12 bases lying between them. The CDR3 DNA is TGCAGTGCTAGTTACTCGACAGGCCAAGAGACCCAGTACTTC. Translating gives CSASYSTGQETQYF.

The V call is TRBV27, the J call TRBJ2-7; D not certain. CDR1 is MNHEY and CDR2 is SMNVEV in the germline V gene (reference sequence). Trimming cost V 1 base and J 3 bases, with 10 bases left between them. This CDR3 has 14 residues. The CDR3 DNA follows: TGTGCCAGCAGTTTATTCGCCGGATACTACGAGCAGTACTTC. This sequence encodes CASSLFAGYYEQYF.

The gene calls are TRBV3-1 (or the pseudogene TRBV3-2) and TRBJ1-1; TRBD1 matches 7 bases. The germline V gene has CDR1 LGHDT and CDR2 YNNKEL (reference sequence). This CDR3 comprises 15 residues. The J segment lost 0 bases and the V segment lost 3 bases, leaving 4 bases of the junction unmatched. CDR3 coding DNA: TGTGCCAGCAGCCAGGGACAGAGGATGAACACTGAAGCTTTCTTT. As protein: CASSQGQRMNTEAFF.

The gene calls are TRBV7-3 and TRBJ1-3, with D perhaps TRBD1 (5 bases). V lost 5 bases, J lost 9 bases, and 8 bases lay in between. The CDR3 totals 11 residues. Germline V gene sequence: CDR1 SGHTA, CDR2 FQGTGA. Here the CDR3 DNA reads TGTGCCAGCAGCCTGGGGGGCACCATATATTTT. Amino acid sequence: CASSLGGTIYF. The whole variable domain, filled in from reference TRBV7-3 and TRBJ1-3, reads GAGVSQTPSNKVTEKGKYVELRCDPISGHTALYWYRQSLGQGPEFLIYFQGTGAADDSGLPNDRFFAVRPEGSVSTLKIQRTERGDSAVYLCASSLGGTIYFGEGSWLTVV.

The chain couples TRBV6-5 to TRBJ2-2; D not certain. The germline V and J ends were trimmed by 0 bases and 5 bases, with 13 bases remaining between them. The germline gives CDR1 MNHEY, CDR2 SVGAGI. The CDR3 extends over 16 amino acids. The DNA for the CDR3 is TGTGCCAGCAGTTACTCGAACGGGCCATCAACCGGGGAGCTGTTTTTT. Residues: CASSYSNGPSTGELFF.

V and J are TRBV7-9 and TRBJ2-7, with 10 positions matching TRBD1. V shed 5 bases, J shed 5 bases, and the junction held 12 bases outside the gene matches. Germline CDR1 reads SEHNR; CDR2 reads FQNEAQ (reference sequence). The CDR3 consists of 16 residues. Written as DNA, the CDR3 is TGTGCCAGCAGCCTGAGAGCCGGGACAGGGGATAACGAGCAGTACTTC. Encoded protein: CASSLRAGTGDNEQYF.

The V call is TRBV15, the J call TRBJ1-2; D ambiguous. V was clipped by 5 bases and J by 9 bases, with 16 bases between them. Germline CDR1 LNHNV, CDR2 YYDKDF (reference sequence). This CDR3 is built from 13 residues. The CDR3 bases are TGTGCCACCAGCGTCCCGGCGACAAATAGCTACACCTTC. Protein product: CATSVPATNSYTF.

V usage is TRBV6-5 and J usage is TRBJ1-4, with 9 bases fitting TRBD1. This CDR3 contains 14 residues. CDR1 is MNHEY, CDR2 SVGAGI, per germline. V trimming: 7 bases; J trimming: 8 bases; junction bases outside the gene matches: 8. The CDR3 loop reads CASNPTGGEEKLFF. The CDR3 DNA is TGTGCCAGCAACCCGACAGGGGGGGAAGAAAAACTGTTTTTT.

This sequence joins TRBV27 and TRBJ2-7; weak D call: TRBD2 (7 bases). Trimming shortened V by 2 bases and J by 2 bases, and 13 bases separated the two germline ends. CDR3 size: 15 residues. Germline V CDR1 and CDR2: MNHEY, SMNVEV (reference sequence). As DNA, the CDR3 is TGTGCCAGCAGTTTAAGGTGGGAGGGGGCCTACGAGCAGTACTTC. Its protein is CASSLRWEGAYEQYF.

This clone was counted a few times. The chain carries TRBV5-4 and TRBJ2-2; D is ambiguous. CDR3 length equals 13 residues. The ends were cut back, 2 bases at V and 1 base at J, with 3 bases in the middle. Germline lookup yields CDR1 SGHNT and CDR2 YYREEE (reference sequence). The CDR3 here is CASSLVNTGELFF. In nucleotides, the CDR3 is TGTGCCAGCAGCTTAGTGAACACCGGGGAGCTGTTTTTT. Looking up the rest from reference TRBV5-4 and TRBJ2-2 gives the full variable domain: ETGVTQSPTHLIKTRGQQVTLRCSSQSGHNTVSWYQQALGQGPQFIFQYYREEENGRGNFPPRFSGLQFPNYSSELNVNALELDDSALYLCASSLVNTGELFFGEGSRLTVL.

The V and J genes are TRBV5-4 and TRBJ1-4; no definite D call. The germline V and J ends were trimmed by 4 bases and 8 bases, with 18 bases remaining between them. The CDR3 is 15 residues long. The germline gives CDR1 SGHNT, CDR2 YYREEE (reference sequence). This CDR3 reads CASSTNGNLGEKLFF. The CDR3 DNA reads as TGTGCCAGCAGCACCAATGGGAACTTGGGGGAAAAACTGTTTTTT.

This clone was picked up one time. The chain has TRBV3-1 (or the pseudogene TRBV3-2) and TRBJ2-4; 11 bases are a match to TRBD2. The CDR3 runs to 14 residues. V shed 3 bases, J shed 7 bases, and the junction held 2 bases outside the gene matches. Germline-derived CDR1 and CDR2 are LGHDT and YNNKEL (reference sequence). The CDR3 DNA reads TGTGCCAGCAGCCACTCTAGCGGGGGGAACATTCAGTACTTC. Translation gives CASSHSSGGNIQYF.

The chain has TRBV27 and TRBJ1-3, with a weak D call TRBD1 (5 bases). V shed 8 bases and J shed 3 bases, with 17 bases lying between them. There are 15 residues in the CDR3. Germline loops: CDR1 MNHEY, CDR2 SMNVEV (reference sequence). CDR3 bases: TGTGCCAGCCGCCCCTGGGGGAGGGGTGGAAACACCATATATTTT. It specifies CASRPWGRGGNTIYF.